This TCR beta chain was identified in a study of cytomegalovirus exposure and HLA in healthy donors. This PCR relied on a set of 60 Vbeta primers and 13 Jbeta primers. The table came from immunoSEQ multiplex PCR; TCRdb's copy has only in-frame clones and leaves some out. The table shows around 180,000 clones, with around 80% occurring only once. In germline, CDR1 is LNHDA, CDR2 SQIVND (reference sequence). The V end was cut by 0 bases, the J end by 10 bases, with 12 bases between. The CDR3 spans 13 residues. The sequence was obtained from a woman between 40 and 55 years old in good health and CMV-seronegative. This rearrangement joins TRBV19 to TRBJ1-2; D perhaps matches TRBD1 (6 bases). The specimen sequenced was PBMCs. The CDR3 bases are TGTGCCAGTAGTATAGATCGGACAGACCCCTACACCTTC. Translation: CASSIDRTDPYTF. The entire variable domain, with the rest obtained from reference TRBV19 and TRBJ1-2, is as follows: DGGITQSPKYLFRKEGQNVTLSCEQNLNHDAMYWYRQDPGQGLRLIYYSQIVNDFQKGDIAEGYSVSREKKESFPLTVTSAQKNPTAFYLCASSIDRTDPYTFGSGTRLTVV.